This T cell receptor beta chain was sequenced in a study of immune evolution from preneoplasia to lung adenocarcinoma. Study results and limitations: Later-stage lesions appeared to have more T cells, more diversity, less clonality. Top clone share appeared to fall from AAH through AIS, MIA, adenocarcinoma.

V was pared by 4 bases and J by 5 bases, with 9 bases between. CDR1 SNHLY and CDR2 FYNNEI come from the germline V gene. The CDR3 consists of 13 residues. Patients had resection in Japan or China between the mid-2010s and the late 2010s. Profiled with immunoSEQ multiplex PCR; TCRdb holds only in-frame clones, not every one. The data hold 6,200 or so clones, with approximately 76% observed a single time. On this clone itself: Antigen unknown.

The receptor was isolated from a person in their 70s with lung adenocarcinoma. Sequencing was done on a sample of FFPE minimally invasive lung adenocarcinoma tissue. This chain links TRBV2 with TRBJ2-1; no clear D gene. The CDR3 sequence: CASSGPPHNEQFF. CDR3 bases: TGTGCCAGCAGTGGCCCGCCCCACAATGAGCAGTTCTTC.